Shown below are 17 T cell receptor delta chains from a single sample sequenced in a study of human gamma delta and Vdelta1 T cells. Antigens for these TCRs are unknown. TCRdb re-processed the PCR reads via CATT. The sample carries some 14,000 delta-chain clones, around 50% recorded once. Sequencing was performed on Vdelta1 gamma-delta T cells from blood grown in culture (DOT cells). The receptors derive from a human donor in good health.

As regards this clone: Other DNA sequences in the sample encode the same CDR3. The V gene is TRDV1, the J gene TRDJ1, with TRDD3 matching 7 bases. Trimming took 0 bases from V and 4 from J; bases not matched to a gene: 23. The CDR3 spans 21 residues. In germline, CDR1 is TSWWSYY, CDR2 QGS. Here the CDR3 reads CALGELSLRKGWGALGDKLIF. The CDR3 nucleotides are TGTGCTCTTGGGGAACTTAGCCTACGGAAAGGCTGGGGGGCACTCGGCGATAAACTCATCTTT.

V gene TRDV1 combines with J gene TRDJ1; 9 nucleotides agree with TRDD3. Looked up from germline, CDR1 is TSWWSYY and CDR2 is QGS. This CDR3 comprises 21 residues. V shed 1 base and J 1 base; nucleotides not matched to a gene: 19. The CDR3 nucleotides read TGTGCTCTTGGGGAACGCAGATTTCCGCCGCGTACTGGGGGAACCACCGATAAACTCATCTTT. Residues: CALGERRFPPRTGGTTDKLIF.

Regarding this clone: One end of the junction does not line up with germline, which may come from a read error. V and J are TRDV1 and TRDJ1; D perhaps matches TRDD3 (6 bases). CDR3 length equals 20 residues. Germline CDR1 and CDR2: TSWWSYY and QGS. The chain's CDR3 is CALGELSLQVLTGNTDKLTF. The CDR3 nucleotides read TGTGCTCTTGGGGAACTTTCGCTCCAGGTACTTACTGGGAACACCGATAAACTCACCTTT.

In its sample, this clone was seen once. The chain has TRDV1 and TRDJ1, with 12 bases fitting TRDD3. Trimming took 4 bases from V and 3 from J; bases not matched to a gene: 18. From germline, CDR1 is TSWWSYY and CDR2 QGS. CDR3 length: 20 amino acids. The CDR3 protein is CALGGTLRSTGGYRSDKLIF. In DNA form, the CDR3 reads TGTGCTCTTGGGGGCACCCTCCGGAGTACTGGGGGATACAGGTCCGATAAACTCATCTTT.

This clone was observed a few times. The V gene is TRDV1, the J gene TRDJ1, with 8 positions matching TRDD3. This CDR3 region has 21 residues. Germline trimming cut 0 bases from V and 3 bases from J; bases unmatched to any gene: 21. Germline-derived CDR1 and CDR2 are TSWWSYY and QGS. The CDR3 DNA follows: TGTGCTCTTGGGGAACTTTGGCTACGCGAAGGGAGGGATACGTGGGCCGATAAACTCATCTTT. Its translation is CALGELWLREGRDTWADKLIF.

This clone came up once. The chain has TRDV1 and TRDJ1; TRDD3 might be the D (7 bases). This CDR3 is 19 amino acids long. In germline, CDR1 is TSWWSYY, CDR2 QGS. V was shortened by 1 base and J by 4 bases, with 25 bases between the two germline ends. Here the CDR3 DNA reads TGTGCTCTTGGGGAACGCCGTCTAAATAGGGCTGGGGGGGTCGATAAACTCATCTTT. It encodes CALGERRLNRAGGVDKLIF.

The chain joins TRDV1 to TRDJ1; TRDD3 matches at 10 bases. Unmatched junction bases numbered 25, after V lost 1 base and J lost 2 bases. CDR1 is TSWWSYY, CDR2 QGS, per germline. This CDR3 contains 23 residues. In nucleotides, the CDR3 is TGTGCTCTTGGGGAACCGGTTCCTAGGGACCGGAGGGGGGATACGCCTGGGACCGATAAACTCATCTTT. It yields the protein CALGEPVPRDRRGDTPGTDKLIF.

This chain joins TRDV1 and TRDJ1; D gene ambiguous. Per the germline V gene, CDR1 is TSWWSYY and CDR2 is QGS. The CDR3 contains 21 residues. V lost 0 bases to trimming and J lost 6 bases, with 32 bases between them. CDR3 sequence reads: CALGELMEEASPSIYTNKLIF. The CDR3 nucleotides read TGTGCTCTTGGGGAACTAATGGAGGAGGCATCCCCCAGTATATATACCAATAAACTCATCTTT.

The chain employs TRDV1 and TRDJ1; the D gene is possibly TRDD3 (5 bases). CDR3 length: 18 amino acids. Per the germline V gene, CDR1 is TSWWSYY and CDR2 is QGS. Trimming took off 0 bases at V and 0 bases at J, with 17 bases between the two ends. The DNA for the CDR3 is TGTGCTCTTGGGGAACTGTGGAGGGATCCCGCCGACACCGATAAACTCATCTTT. It codes for CALGELWRDPADTDKLIF.

The chain combines TRDV1 with TRDJ1; 10 nucleotides match TRDD3. The germline V gene has CDR1 TSWWSYY and CDR2 QGS. V lost 3 bases and J lost 4; bases outside the gene matches: 20. The CDR3 spans 20 residues. The CDR3 DNA follows: TGTGCTCTTGGGGAGGTGGAAGGCCTACAGGCGGGGGATACGGGCGATAAACTCATCTTT. As protein: CALGEVEGLQAGDTGDKLIF.

This clone came up a few times. The chain employs TRDV1 and TRDJ1, with 7 bases matching TRDD3. The J segment lost 0 bases and the V segment lost 0 bases, leaving 25 bases of the junction unmatched. The CDR3 covers 23 residues. Germline CDR1 and CDR2: TSWWSYY and QGS. The CDR3 reads CALGELVFSSVGYAIRYTDKLIF. In nucleotides, the CDR3 is TGTGCTCTTGGGGAACTTGTGTTTTCCTCGGTTGGATACGCGATAAGGTACACCGATAAACTCATCTTT.

The chain combines TRDV1 with TRDJ1; 10 bases align to TRDD3. Per the germline V gene, CDR1 is TSWWSYY and CDR2 is QGS. This CDR3 has 21 residues. J lost 0 bases, V lost 3 bases, and 19 bases had no gene match. The CDR3 loop is CALGDSPSSWGIYGYTDKLIF. The DNA of the CDR3 is TGTGCTCTTGGGGATTCTCCTTCCTCCTGGGGGATATACGGGTACACCGATAAACTCATCTTT.

A few counts support this clone. The rearrangement links TRAV38-2/DV8 to TRDJ3; TRDD2 matches at 9 bases. Looked up from germline, CDR1 is TSESDYY and CDR2 is QEAYKQQN. The CDR3 covers 25 residues. Unmatched junction bases numbered 26, after V lost 4 bases and J lost 0 bases. The CDR3 is CAYRRAFLQSTGDPTSSWDTRQMFF. The CDR3 coding sequence is TGTGCTTATAGGCGGGCCTTCCTACAGAGTACTGGGGACCCCACGAGCTCCTGGGACACCCGACAGATGTTTTTC. Based on the CDR3 plus reference TRAV38-2/DV8 and TRDJ3, the full variable domain is AQTVTQSQPEMSVQEAETVTLSCTYDTSESDYYLFWYKQPPSRQMILVIRQEAYKQQNATENRFSVNFQKAAKSFSLKISDSQLGDAAMYFCAYRRAFLQSTGDPTSSWDTRQMFFGTGIKLFVEP.

The J gene is TRDJ1, the V gene TRDV1; no clear D gene. V gave up 3 bases and J gave up 7 bases, with 12 bases separating them. Germline lookup yields CDR1 TSWWSYY and CDR2 QGS. This CDR3 has 13 residues. CDR3 amino acids: CALGDITGAKLIF. CDR3 bases: TGTGCTCTTGGGGATATCACGGGTGCTAAACTCATCTTT.

This clone occurred a few times. The chain carries TRDV1 and TRDJ1, with D perhaps TRDD3 (5 bases). The germline gives CDR1 TSWWSYY, CDR2 QGS. The CDR3 is 16 residues long. Deletions cut 1 base from V and 11 bases from J, with 23 bases between. For the CDR3, the DNA is TGTGCTCTTGGGGAACGAGACCTCCTCTTCTTTAGGGGGCTCATCTTT. This translates into CALGERDLLFFRGLIF.

The chain employs TRDV1 and TRDJ1; D is possibly TRDD3 (5 bases). The V and J ends lost 5 bases and 0 bases respectively, with 28 bases between them. CDR3 length: 20 amino acids. Germline CDR1 TSWWSYY, CDR2 QGS. This CDR3 is CALGLIRGGSHKGYTDKLIF. CDR3 sequence (DNA): TGTGCTCTTGGGCTAATACGAGGTGGGAGTCATAAGGGGTACACCGATAAACTCATCTTT.

There are a few counts of this clone. The gene calls are TRDV1 and TRDJ1; 8 bases are shared with TRDD3. The CDR3 consists of 23 residues. The V segment lost 0 bases and the J segment 0 bases; nucleotides outside the gene matches: 24. Germline CDR1 and CDR2: TSWWSYY and QGS. The CDR3 sequence is CALGELAPTRGIDKNYNTDKLIF. The CDR3 DNA follows: TGTGCTCTTGGGGAACTAGCACCTACCCGGGGGATAGATAAAAACTACAACACCGATAAACTCATCTTT.